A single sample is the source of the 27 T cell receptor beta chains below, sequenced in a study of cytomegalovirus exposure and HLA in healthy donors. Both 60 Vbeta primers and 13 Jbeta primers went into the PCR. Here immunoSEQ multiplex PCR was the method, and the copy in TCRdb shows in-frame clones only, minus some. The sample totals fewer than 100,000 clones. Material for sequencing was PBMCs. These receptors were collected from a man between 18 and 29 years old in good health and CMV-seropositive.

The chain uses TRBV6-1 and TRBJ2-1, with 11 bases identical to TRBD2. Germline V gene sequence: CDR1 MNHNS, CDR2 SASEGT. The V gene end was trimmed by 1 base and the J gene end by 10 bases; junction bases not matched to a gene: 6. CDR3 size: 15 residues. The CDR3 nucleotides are TGTGCCAGCAGTGAAGTCACTAGCGGGAGTTTAGAGCAGTTCTTC. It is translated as CASSEVTSGSLEQFF.

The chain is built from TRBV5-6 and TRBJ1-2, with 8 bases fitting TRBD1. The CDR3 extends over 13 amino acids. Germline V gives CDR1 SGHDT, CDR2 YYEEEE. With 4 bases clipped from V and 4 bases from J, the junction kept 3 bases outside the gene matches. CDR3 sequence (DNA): TGTGCCAGCAGCCAGGGACAGGCCTATGGCTACACCTTC. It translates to CASSQGQAYGYTF.

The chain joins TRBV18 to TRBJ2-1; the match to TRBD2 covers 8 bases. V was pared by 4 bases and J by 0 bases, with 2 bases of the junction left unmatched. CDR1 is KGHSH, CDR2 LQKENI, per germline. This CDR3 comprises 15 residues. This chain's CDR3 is CASSLSGISYNEQFF. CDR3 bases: TGTGCCAGCTCACTTAGCGGGATCTCCTACAATGAGCAGTTCTTC. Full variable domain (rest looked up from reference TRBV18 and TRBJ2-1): NAGVMQNPRHLVRRRGQEARLRCSPMKGHSHVYWYRQLPEEGLKFMVYLQKENIIDESGMPKERFSAEFPKEGPSILRIQQVVRGDSAAYFCASSLSGISYNEQFFGPGTRLTVL.

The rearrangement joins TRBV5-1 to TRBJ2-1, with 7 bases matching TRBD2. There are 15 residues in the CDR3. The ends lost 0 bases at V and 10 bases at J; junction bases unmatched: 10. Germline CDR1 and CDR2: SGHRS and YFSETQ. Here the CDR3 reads CASSLDGLAVAEQFF. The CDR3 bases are TGCGCCAGCAGCTTGGATGGCCTAGCGGTCGCGGAGCAGTTCTTC. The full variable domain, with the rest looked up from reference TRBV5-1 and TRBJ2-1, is KAGVTQTPRYLIKTRGQQVTLSCSPISGHRSVSWYQQTPGQGLQFLFEYFSETQRNKGNFPGRFSGRQFSNSRSEMNVSTLELGDSALYLCASSLDGLAVAEQFFGPGTRLTVL.

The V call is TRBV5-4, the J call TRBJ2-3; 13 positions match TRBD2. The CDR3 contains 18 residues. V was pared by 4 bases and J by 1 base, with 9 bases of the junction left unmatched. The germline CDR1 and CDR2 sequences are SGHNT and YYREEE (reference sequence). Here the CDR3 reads CASSEAWTSGGRTDTQYF. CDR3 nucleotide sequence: TGTGCCAGCAGCGAAGCGTGGACTAGCGGGGGACGCACAGATACGCAGTATTTT.

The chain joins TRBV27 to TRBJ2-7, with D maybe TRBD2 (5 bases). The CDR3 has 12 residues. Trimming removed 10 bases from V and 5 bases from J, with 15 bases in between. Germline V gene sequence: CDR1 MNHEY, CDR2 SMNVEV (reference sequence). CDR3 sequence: CATGSESHEQYF. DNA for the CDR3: TGTGCCACCGGTAGCGAGTCCCACGAGCAGTACTTC.

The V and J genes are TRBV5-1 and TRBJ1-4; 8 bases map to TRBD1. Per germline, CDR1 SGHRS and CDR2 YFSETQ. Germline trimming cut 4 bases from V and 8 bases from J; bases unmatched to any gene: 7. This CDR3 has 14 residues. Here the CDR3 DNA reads TGCGCCAGCAGCCTGCAGGGGGCAAAGGAAAAACTGTTTTTT. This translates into CASSLQGAKEKLFF.

The CDR3 loop reads CSAPGQSTDTQYF. The DNA for the CDR3 is TGCAGCGCGCCGGGACAATCCACAGATACGCAGTATTTT. The rearrangement links TRBV29-1 to TRBJ2-3; TRBD1 might be the D (6 bases). This CDR3 is 13 amino acids long. The germline gives CDR1 SQVTM, CDR2 ANQGSEA. Trimming pared 7 bases from V and 2 bases from J, leaving 13 bases between.

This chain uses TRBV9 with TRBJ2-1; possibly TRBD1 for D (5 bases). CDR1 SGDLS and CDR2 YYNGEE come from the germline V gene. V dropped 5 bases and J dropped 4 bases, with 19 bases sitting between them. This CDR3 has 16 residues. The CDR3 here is CASSRQSRLIYNEQFF. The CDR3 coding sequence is TGTGCCAGCAGTCGACAGAGCCGTTTGATTTACAATGAGCAGTTCTTC. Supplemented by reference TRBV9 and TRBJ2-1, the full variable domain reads DSGVTQTPKHLITATGQRVTLRCSPRSGDLSVYWYQQSLDQGLQFLIQYYNGEERAKGNILERFSAQQFPDLHSELNLSSLELGDSALYFCASSRQSRLIYNEQFFGPGTRLTVL.

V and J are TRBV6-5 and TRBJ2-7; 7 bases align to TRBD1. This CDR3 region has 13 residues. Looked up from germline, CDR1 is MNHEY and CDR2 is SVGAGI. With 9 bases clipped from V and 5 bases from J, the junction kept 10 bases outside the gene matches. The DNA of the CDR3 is TGTGCCAGTCGGAGACAGGGAATCCACGAGCAGTACTTC. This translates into CASRRQGIHEQYF.

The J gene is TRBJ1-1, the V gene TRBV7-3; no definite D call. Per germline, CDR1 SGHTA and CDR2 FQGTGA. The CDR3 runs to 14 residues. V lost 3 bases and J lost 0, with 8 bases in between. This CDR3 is CASSLEQMNTEAFF. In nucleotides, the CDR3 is TGTGCCAGCAGCTTGGAACAGATGAACACTGAAGCTTTCTTT. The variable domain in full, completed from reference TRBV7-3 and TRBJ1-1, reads GAGVSQTPSNKVTEKGKYVELRCDPISGHTALYWYRQSLGQGPEFLIYFQGTGAADDSGLPNDRFFAVRPEGSVSTLKIQRTERGDSAVYLCASSLEQMNTEAFFGQGTRLTVV.

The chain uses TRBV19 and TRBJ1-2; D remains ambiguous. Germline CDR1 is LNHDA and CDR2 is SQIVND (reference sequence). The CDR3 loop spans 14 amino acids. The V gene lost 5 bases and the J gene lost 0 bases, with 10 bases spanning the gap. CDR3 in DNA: TGTGCCAGTAGTGTTAGCGGTACTAACTATGGCTACACCTTC. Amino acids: CASSVSGTNYGYTF.

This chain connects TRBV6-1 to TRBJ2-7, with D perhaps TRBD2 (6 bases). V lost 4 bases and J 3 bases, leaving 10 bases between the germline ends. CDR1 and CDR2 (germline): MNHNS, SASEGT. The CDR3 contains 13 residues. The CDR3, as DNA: TGTGCCAGCAGTGCTAGCGCACTCTACGAGCAGTACTTC. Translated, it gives CASSASALYEQYF.

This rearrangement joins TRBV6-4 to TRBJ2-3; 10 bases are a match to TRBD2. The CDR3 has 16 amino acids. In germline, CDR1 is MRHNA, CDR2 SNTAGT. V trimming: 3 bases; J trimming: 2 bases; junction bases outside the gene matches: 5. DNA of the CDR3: TGTGCCAGCAGTGATGATAGCGGGAGGACCACAGATACGCAGTATTTT. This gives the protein CASSDDSGRTTDTQYF.

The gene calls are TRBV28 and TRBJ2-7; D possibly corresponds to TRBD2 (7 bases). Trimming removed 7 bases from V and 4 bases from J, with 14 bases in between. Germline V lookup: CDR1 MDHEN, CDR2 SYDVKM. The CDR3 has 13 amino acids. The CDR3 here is CASTPGGLYEQYF. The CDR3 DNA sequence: TGTGCCAGCACCCCCGGGGGGCTTTACGAGCAGTACTTC.

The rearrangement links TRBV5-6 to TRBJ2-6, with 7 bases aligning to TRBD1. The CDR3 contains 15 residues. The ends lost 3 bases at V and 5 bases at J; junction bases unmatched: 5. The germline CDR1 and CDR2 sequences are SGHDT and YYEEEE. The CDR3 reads CASSSADRRANVLTF. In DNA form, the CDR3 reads TGTGCCAGCAGCTCCGCGGACAGGCGGGCCAACGTCCTGACTTTC. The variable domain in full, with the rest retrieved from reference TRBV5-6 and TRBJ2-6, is DAGVTQSPTHLIKTRGQQVTLRCSPKSGHDTVSWYQQALGQGPQFIFQYYEEEERQRGNFPDRFSGHQFPNYSSELNVNALLLGDSALYLCASSSADRRANVLTFGAGSRLTVL.

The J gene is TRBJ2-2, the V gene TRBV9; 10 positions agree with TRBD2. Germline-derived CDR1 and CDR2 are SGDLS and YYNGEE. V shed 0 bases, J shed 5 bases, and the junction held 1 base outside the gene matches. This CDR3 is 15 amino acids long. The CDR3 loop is CASSVVGLATGELFF. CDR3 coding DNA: TGTGCCAGCAGCGTAGTGGGACTAGCGACCGGGGAGCTGTTTTTT.

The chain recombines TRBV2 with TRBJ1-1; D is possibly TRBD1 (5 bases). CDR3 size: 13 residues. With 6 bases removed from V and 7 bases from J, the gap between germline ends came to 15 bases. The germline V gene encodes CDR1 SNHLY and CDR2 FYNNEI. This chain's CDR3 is CASRSDGQSEAFF. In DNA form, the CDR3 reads TGTGCCAGCAGATCGGACGGACAAAGTGAAGCTTTCTTT.

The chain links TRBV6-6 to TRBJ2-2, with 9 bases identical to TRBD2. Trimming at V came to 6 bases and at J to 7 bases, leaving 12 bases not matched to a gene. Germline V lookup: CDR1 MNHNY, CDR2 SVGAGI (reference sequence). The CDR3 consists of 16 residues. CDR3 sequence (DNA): TGTGCCAGCAGGGGAGTAGGGGCGGGAGGGAACGGGGAGCTGTTTTTT. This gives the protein CASRGVGAGGNGELFF.

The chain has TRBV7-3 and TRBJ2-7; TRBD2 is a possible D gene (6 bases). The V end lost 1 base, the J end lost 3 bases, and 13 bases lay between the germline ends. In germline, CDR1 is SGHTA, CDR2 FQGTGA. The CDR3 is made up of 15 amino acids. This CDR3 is CASSLRAGLLYEQYF. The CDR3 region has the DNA TGTGCCAGCAGCTTAAGGGCGGGGTTGCTCTACGAGCAGTACTTC. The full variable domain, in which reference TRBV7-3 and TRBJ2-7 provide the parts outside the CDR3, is GAGVSQTPSNKVTEKGKYVELRCDPISGHTALYWYRQSLGQGPEFLIYFQGTGAADDSGLPNDRFFAVRPEGSVSTLKIQRTERGDSAVYLCASSLRAGLLYEQYFGPGTRLTVT.

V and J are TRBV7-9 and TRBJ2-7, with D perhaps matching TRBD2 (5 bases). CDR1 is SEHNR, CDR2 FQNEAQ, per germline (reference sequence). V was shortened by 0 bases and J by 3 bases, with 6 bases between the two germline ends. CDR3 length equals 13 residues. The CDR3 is CASSLAGDYEQYF. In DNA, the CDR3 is TGTGCCAGCAGCTTAGCGGGAGACTACGAGCAGTACTTC.

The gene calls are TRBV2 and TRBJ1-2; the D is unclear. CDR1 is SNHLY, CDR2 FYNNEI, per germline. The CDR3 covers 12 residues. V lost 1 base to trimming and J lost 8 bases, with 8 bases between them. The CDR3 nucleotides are TGTGCCAGCAGTGAAGGGCTCACGGGCTACACCTTC. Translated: CASSEGLTGYTF.

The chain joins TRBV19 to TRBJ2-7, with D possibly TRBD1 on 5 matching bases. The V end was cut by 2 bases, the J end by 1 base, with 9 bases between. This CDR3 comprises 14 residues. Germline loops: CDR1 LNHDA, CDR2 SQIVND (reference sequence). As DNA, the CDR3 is TGTGCCAGTAGTATAAGTCGACAGTCCTACGAGCAGTACTTC. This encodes CASSISRQSYEQYF. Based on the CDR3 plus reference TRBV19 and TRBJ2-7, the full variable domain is DGGITQSPKYLFRKEGQNVTLSCEQNLNHDAMYWYRQDPGQGLRLIYYSQIVNDFQKGDIAEGYSVSREKKESFPLTVTSAQKNPTAFYLCASSISRQSYEQYFGPGTRLTVT.

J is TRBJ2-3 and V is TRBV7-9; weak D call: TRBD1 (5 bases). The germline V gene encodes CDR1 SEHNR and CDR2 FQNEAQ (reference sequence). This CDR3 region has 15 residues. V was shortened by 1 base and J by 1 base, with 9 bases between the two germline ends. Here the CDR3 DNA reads TGTGCCAGCAGCTTAGAGACAGACCGCACAGATACGCAGTATTTT. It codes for CASSLETDRTDTQYF. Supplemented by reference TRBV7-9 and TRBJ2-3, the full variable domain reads DTGVSQNPRHKITKRGQNVTFRCDPISEHNRLYWYRQTLGQGPEFLTYFQNEAQLEKSRLLSDRFSAERPKGSFSTLEIQRTEQGDSAMYLCASSLETDRTDTQYFGPGTRLTVL.

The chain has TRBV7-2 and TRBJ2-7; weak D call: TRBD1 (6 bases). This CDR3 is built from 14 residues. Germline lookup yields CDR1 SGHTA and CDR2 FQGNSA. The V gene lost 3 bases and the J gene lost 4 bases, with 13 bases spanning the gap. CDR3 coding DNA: TGTGCCAGCAGCTTCGACATTGGACAGTACGAGCAGTACTTC. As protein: CASSFDIGQYEQYF.

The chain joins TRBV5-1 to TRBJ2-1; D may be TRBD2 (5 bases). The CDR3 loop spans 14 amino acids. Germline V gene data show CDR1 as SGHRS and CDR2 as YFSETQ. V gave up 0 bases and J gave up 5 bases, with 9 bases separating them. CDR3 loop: CASSLGGLDNEQFF. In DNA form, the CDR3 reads TGCGCCAGCAGCTTGGGTGGACTGGACAATGAGCAGTTCTTC. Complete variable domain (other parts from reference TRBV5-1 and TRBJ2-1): KAGVTQTPRYLIKTRGQQVTLSCSPISGHRSVSWYQQTPGQGLQFLFEYFSETQRNKGNFPGRFSGRQFSNSRSEMNVSTLELGDSALYLCASSLGGLDNEQFFGPGTRLTVL.

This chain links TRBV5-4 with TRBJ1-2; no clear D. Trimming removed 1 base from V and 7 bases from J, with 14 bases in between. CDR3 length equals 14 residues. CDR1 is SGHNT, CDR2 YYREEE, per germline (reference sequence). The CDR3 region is CASSLSGVEGGYTF. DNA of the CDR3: TGTGCCAGCAGCTTGTCAGGCGTGGAAGGTGGCTACACCTTC.